Listed below are T cell receptor beta chains from one sample, sequenced in a study of cytomegalovirus exposure and HLA in healthy donors. Method: immunoSEQ multiplex PCR; TCRdb's copy keeps in-frame clones and lacks some. The table records about 150,000 clones, more than 80% of them present only once. Input material: PBMCs. The receptors were sampled from a man between 18 and 35 years old in good health and CMV-seronegative. CDR3s include the opening cysteine and the closing phenylalanine or tryptophan. D genes are given only for firm matches. Rows may omit the clone size; those that give it use once, few, many or a size class.

CDR3 DNA: TGTGCCAGCAGCTTTTTAGGTGGGGCTGCCAATTCACCCCTCCACTTT
CDR3 protein: CASSFLGGAANSPLHF
clone size: -
J gene: TRBJ1-6
D gene: -
CDR3 length: 16
V gene: TRBV5-6

CDR3 DNA: TGTGCCAGCAGTGAGCGGGGGAACGGTGGCTACACCTTC
CDR3 protein: CASSERGNGGYTF
clone size: -
J gene: TRBJ1-2
D gene: -
CDR3 length: 13
V gene: TRBV2

CDR3 DNA: TGTGCTAGTGGTTTGGACCTTACGGAGCCCCAGCATTTT
CDR3 protein: CASGLDLTEPQHF
clone size: once
J gene: TRBJ1-5
D gene: -
CDR3 length: 13
V gene: TRBV12-5

CDR3 DNA: TGTGCCAGCAAAAGGGAGGGAAGCCGTAATGAAAAACTGTTTTTT
CDR3 protein: CASKREGSRNEKLFF
clone size: -
J gene: TRBJ1-4
D gene: -
CDR3 length: 15
V gene: TRBV2

CDR3 DNA: TGCGCCAGCAGCCTCTGGGGTGGGACAGGGATTAATTCACCCCTCCACTTT
CDR3 protein: CASSLWGGTGINSPLHF
clone size: -
J gene: TRBJ1-6
D gene: TRBD1
CDR3 length: 17
V gene: TRBV5-1

CDR3 DNA: TGTGCCACCAGCAGACAGGGAAGCATGGGCTACACCTTC
CDR3 protein: CATSRQGSMGYTF
clone size: -
J gene: TRBJ1-2
D gene: -
CDR3 length: 13
V gene: TRBV15

CDR3 DNA: TGTGCCAGCTTCCACCGCGTTTCCTACGAGCAGTACTTC
CDR3 protein: CASFHRVSYEQYF
clone size: -
J gene: TRBJ2-7
D gene: -
CDR3 length: 13
V gene: TRBV6-1

CDR3 DNA: TGTGCCAGCAGTTTATGGAGGAGTTACAATGAGCAGTTCTTC
CDR3 protein: CASSLWRSYNEQFF
clone size: -
J gene: TRBJ2-1
D gene: -
CDR3 length: 14
V gene: TRBV28

CDR3 DNA: TGTGCCAGCAGCTCCCTCGGGGGAGTCGGCGAGCAGTACTTC
CDR3 protein: CASSSLGGVGEQYF
clone size: -
J gene: TRBJ2-7
D gene: -
CDR3 length: 14
V gene: TRBV5-6

CDR3 DNA: TGCGCCAGCAGCCCCCCAGGGTCCTGGAACACCGGGGAGCTGTTTTTT
CDR3 protein: CASSPPGSWNTGELFF
clone size: few
J gene: TRBJ2-2
D gene: -
CDR3 length: 16
V gene: TRBV5-1

CDR3 DNA: TGTGCCAGCAGCCTGGGGCTACTAGCGGGAGGAACGTACCAAGAGACCCAGTACTTC
CDR3 protein: CASSLGLLAGGTYQETQYF
clone size: -
J gene: TRBJ2-5
D gene: TRBD2
CDR3 length: 19
V gene: TRBV28

CDR3 DNA: TGTGCCTGGAGTTTCGGGGGGTCGGGGTTTGAGCAAGAGACCCAGTACTTC
CDR3 protein: CAWSFGGSGFEQETQYF
clone size: -
J gene: TRBJ2-5
D gene: TRBD2
CDR3 length: 17
V gene: TRBV30

CDR3 DNA: TGCGCCAGCAGCTTGGACGGGAGAAGCACCGGGGAGCTGTTTTTT
CDR3 protein: CASSLDGRSTGELFF
clone size: -
J gene: TRBJ2-2
D gene: -
CDR3 length: 15
V gene: TRBV5-1

CDR3 DNA: TGTGCCAGCGGCCAACAGGGCCTTAGCTCCTACGAGCAGTACTTC
CDR3 protein: CASGQQGLSSYEQYF
clone size: -
J gene: TRBJ2-7
D gene: -
CDR3 length: 15
V gene: TRBV7-6

CDR3 DNA: TGTGCCAGCAGTTCTACCCTAGCGGGAGGCCACAATGAGCAGTTCTTC
CDR3 protein: CASSSTLAGGHNEQFF
clone size: -
J gene: TRBJ2-1
D gene: TRBD2
CDR3 length: 16
V gene: TRBV28

CDR3 DNA: TGTGCCAGCGGGCAAGCCTACGAGCAGTACTTC
CDR3 protein: CASGQAYEQYF
clone size: -
J gene: TRBJ2-7
D gene: -
CDR3 length: 11
V gene: TRBV2